This T cell receptor beta chain was identified in a study of T cell responses to AZD1222 COVID-19 vaccine. Deletions cut 8 bases from V and 3 bases from J, with 11 bases between. Germline lookup yields CDR1 LNHNV and CDR2 YYDKDF (reference sequence). The length of the CDR3 is 12 residues. Using immunoSEQ multiplex PCR, the repertoire was profiled, and TCRdb retains in-frame clones only, with some absent. The sample comprises 100,000 to 150,000 clones, approximately 93% of which are singletons, and roughly 5.6% rests with the top ten. The chain combines TRBV15 with TRBJ2-7; either TRBD1 or TRBD2 may fit D (5 bases each). Sequenced here: peripheral blood, sampled on day 0 of AZD1222 vaccination. This clonotype was sampled from an adult in good health. CDR3 nucleotide sequence: TGTGCCACCTCGGGACGGGGCTACGAGCAGTACTTC. This gives the protein CATSGRGYEQYF.